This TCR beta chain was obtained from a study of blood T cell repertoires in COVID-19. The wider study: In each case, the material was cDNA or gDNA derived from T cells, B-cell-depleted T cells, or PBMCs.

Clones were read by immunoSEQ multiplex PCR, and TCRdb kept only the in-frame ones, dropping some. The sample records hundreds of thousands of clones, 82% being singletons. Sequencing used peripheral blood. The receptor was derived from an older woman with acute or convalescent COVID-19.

Here the CDR3 reads CASSQAKGARSSYNSPLHF. The CDR3 coding sequence is TGCGCCAGCAGCCAAGCTAAGGGGGCACGGAGCTCCTATAATTCACCCCTCCACTTT. The chain is built from TRBV4-3 and TRBJ1-6; 7 bases map to TRBD1. Trimming at V came to 1 base and at J to 0 bases, leaving 9 bases not matched to a gene. This CDR3 comprises 19 residues. The germline V gene encodes CDR1 LGHNA and CDR2 YSLEER.